Described below is a single TCR beta chain sequence and its context. Authors' processing steps: Scientists estimated how many nucleated cells there were by amplifying reference gene primers. TCRdb's copy holds only in-frame clones and misses some; the assay was immunoSEQ multiplex PCR. V and J calls and clone size are those listed in that table; D and trimming were worked out from the DNA. The table shows about 170,000 clones, with over 80% occurring only once. The CDR3 is made up of 14 amino acids. V shed 5 bases and J shed 6 bases, with 16 bases lying between them. Per germline, CDR1 SGHTA and CDR2 FQGNSA. The data stem from a study of blood T cell repertoires in COVID-19. Study-level information: From the United States, Italy and Spain came samples of acute and convalescent COVID-19. T cells, B-cell-depleted T cells, or PBMCs supplied cDNA or gDNA.

The chain combines TRBV7-2 with TRBJ1-2; tentative D call: TRBD1 (5 bases). The sample taken for sequencing was peripheral blood. This TCR was sampled from a woman aged 50 to 60 with acute or convalescent COVID-19. The CDR3 DNA is TGTGCCAGCAGCCTCGATAGGGGAGGAGATGGCTACACCTTC. This gives the protein CASSLDRGGDGYTF. The full variable domain, its missing parts supplied by reference TRBV7-2 and TRBJ1-2, is GAGVSQSPSNKVTEKGKDVELRCDPISGHTALYWYRQSLGQGLEFLIYFQGNSAPDKSGLPSDRFSAERTGGSVSTLTIQRTQQEDSAVYLCASSLDRGGDGYTFGSGTRLTVV.